This T cell receptor (beta chain) was sequenced for a study of T-cell memory formation after mild COVID-19. Study results and limitations: SARS-CoV-2 specificity of second-wave clones peaking day 37 was unconfirmed.

V lost 3 bases and J lost 4, with 10 bases in between. CDR1 is MNHNS, CDR2 SASEGT, per germline. CDR3 size: 14 residues. This clonotype was detected only a few times. What it binds is not known. One entry per CDR3 protein, called by TCRdb with MiXCR from the 5' RACE reads. The sample has 280,000 or so distinct CDR3 sequences, approximately 8.4% seen once. The source material was PBMCs or a T cell subset sorted from them (not recorded which). The rearrangement uses TRBV6-1 and TRBJ1-5, with D uncertain. This sequence originates from a man between 18 and 29 years old who had mild COVID-19 (a few samples of this study predate the infection). Cell type and time point are not known. CDR3 DNA sequence: TGTGCCAGCAGTGACACAGCGGTAAATCAGCCCCAGCATTTT. Its protein is CASSDTAVNQPQHF.